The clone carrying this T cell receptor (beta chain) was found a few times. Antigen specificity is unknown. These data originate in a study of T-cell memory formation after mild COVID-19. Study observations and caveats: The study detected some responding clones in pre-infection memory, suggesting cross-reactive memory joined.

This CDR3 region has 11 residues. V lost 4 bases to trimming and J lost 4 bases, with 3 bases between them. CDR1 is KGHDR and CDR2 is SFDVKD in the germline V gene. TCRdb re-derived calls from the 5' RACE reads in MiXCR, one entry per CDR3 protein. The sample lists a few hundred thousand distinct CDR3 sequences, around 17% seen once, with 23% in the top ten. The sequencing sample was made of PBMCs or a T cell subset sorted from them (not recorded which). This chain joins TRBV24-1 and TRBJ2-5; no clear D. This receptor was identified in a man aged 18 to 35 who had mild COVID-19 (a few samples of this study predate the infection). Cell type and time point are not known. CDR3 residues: CATSDGETQYF. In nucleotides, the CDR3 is TGTGCCACCAGTGACGGAGAGACCCAGTACTTC.